Sequencing of this T cell receptor (beta chain) was carried out in a study of T-cell reconstitution after alpha-beta-depleted transplantation in children. CDR1 is DFQATT and CDR2 is SNEGSKA in the germline V gene (reference sequence). The germline V and J ends were trimmed by 7 bases and 4 bases, with 20 bases remaining between them. The CDR3 contains 15 residues. The library targeted TCRbeta and was prepared with unique molecular identifiers. Each CDR3 protein gets one entry after TCRdb re-called the PCR reads with MiXCR. The data show roughly 200,000 distinct CDR3 sequences, about 14% seen once. The origin of this receptor is a human donor who donated a stem cell graft to a child with acute lymphoblastic leukemia. Sequenced material: PBMCs from the stem cell graft donor, taken from the stem cell graft. V usage is TRBV20-1 and J usage is TRBJ1-5, with D possibly TRBD1 on 5 matching bases. The CDR3 region has the DNA TGCAGTGTTCCTGGGGACGGTCTTAGTAATCAGCCCCAGCATTTT. The encoded protein is CSVPGDGLSNQPQHF.